Below are 2 T cell receptor beta chains sequenced from a single sample in a study of tumor and adjacent non-tumor tissue in lung cancer. The library came from three nested PCR rounds adapted from ARM-PCR protocols. TCRdb re-analysed the multiplex PCR reads in MiXCR, keeping a single row per CDR3 protein. This table has about 110,000 distinct CDR3 sequences, 75% to 90% appearing once. This sample's RNA came from whole unsorted tissue. Specimen: lung tumor tissue. The receptors come from a man in his sixties or seventies with non-small cell lung cancer.

In the case of this clonotype: The CDR3 end shows no conserved phenylalanine or tryptophan, and so a read error is likely. The DNA is omitted, as the CDR3 cannot be located on it reliably, and the CDR3 follows TCRdb's listing. This sequence joins TRBV4-1 and TRBJ2-5. The CDR3 extends over 14 residues, inclusive of both ends. Germline CDR1 and CDR2: MGHRA and YSYEKL. CDR3 region: CASSQQCMQETQYS.

Of note for this clonotype: A read error may produce the germline difference seen at one junction end. This chain uses TRBV6-5 with TRBJ2-2; the D is unclear. The length of the CDR3 is 14 residues. Germline assignment: CDR1 MNHEY and CDR2 SVGAGI. The CDR3 protein is CASEALENTGELFF. The CDR3 bases are TGTGCCAGCGAGGCGCTCGAGAACACTGGGGAGCTGTTTTTT.